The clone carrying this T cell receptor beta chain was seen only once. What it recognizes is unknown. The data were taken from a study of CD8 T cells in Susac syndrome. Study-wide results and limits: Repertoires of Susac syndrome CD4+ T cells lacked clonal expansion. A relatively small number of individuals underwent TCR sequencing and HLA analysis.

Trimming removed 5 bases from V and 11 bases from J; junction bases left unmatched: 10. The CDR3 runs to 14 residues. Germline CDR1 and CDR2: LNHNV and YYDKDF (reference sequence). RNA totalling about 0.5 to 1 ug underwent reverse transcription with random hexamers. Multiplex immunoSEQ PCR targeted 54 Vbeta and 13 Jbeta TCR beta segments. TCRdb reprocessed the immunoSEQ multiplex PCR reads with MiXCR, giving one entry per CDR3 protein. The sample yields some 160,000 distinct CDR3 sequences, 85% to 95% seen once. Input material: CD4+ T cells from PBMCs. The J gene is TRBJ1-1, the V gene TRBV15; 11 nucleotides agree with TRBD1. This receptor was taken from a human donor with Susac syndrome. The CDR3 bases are TGTGCCACCAGCCTAGGACAGGGGGCCGTTTTTGCTTTCTTT. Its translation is CATSLGQGAVFAFF. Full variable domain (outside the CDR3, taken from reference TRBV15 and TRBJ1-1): DAMVIQNPRYQVTQFGKPVTLSCSQTLNHNVMYWYQQKSSQAPKLLFHYYDKDFNNEADTPDNFQSRRPNTSFCFLDIRSPGLGDTAMYLCATSLGQGAVFAFFGQGTRLTVV.